What follows is one T cell receptor (beta chain) and its context. The data were produced by immunoSEQ multiplex PCR, yet TCRdb's version contains in-frame clones alone and is incomplete. This table has roughly 20,000 clones, 81% appearing once. Germline CDR1 SNHLY, CDR2 FYNNEI. The CDR3 contains 15 residues. V lost 5 bases to trimming and J lost 3 bases; unmatched junction nucleotides: 8. This entry comes from a study of T cells in narcolepsy. The chain has TRBV2 and TRBJ2-7; 9 nucleotides match TRBD1. Sequenced: memory (CD45RA-) CD4+ T cells from blood. This TCR derives from a human donor in good health. CDR3 sequence: CASSSTGTGNYEQYF. For the CDR3, the DNA is TGTGCCAGCAGTAGTACCGGGACAGGGAACTACGAGCAGTACTTC.